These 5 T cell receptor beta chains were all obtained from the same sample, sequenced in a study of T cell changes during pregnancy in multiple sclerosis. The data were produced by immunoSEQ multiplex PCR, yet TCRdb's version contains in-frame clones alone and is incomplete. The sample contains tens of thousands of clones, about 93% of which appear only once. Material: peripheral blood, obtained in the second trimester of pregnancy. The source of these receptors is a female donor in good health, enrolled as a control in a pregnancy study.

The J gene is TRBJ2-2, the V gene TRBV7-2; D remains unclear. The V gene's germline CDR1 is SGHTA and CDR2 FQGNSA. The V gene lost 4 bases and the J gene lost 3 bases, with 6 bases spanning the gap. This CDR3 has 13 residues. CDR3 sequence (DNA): TGTGCCAGCAGCTCAGACTACACCGGGGAGCTGTTTTTT. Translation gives CASSSDYTGELFF.

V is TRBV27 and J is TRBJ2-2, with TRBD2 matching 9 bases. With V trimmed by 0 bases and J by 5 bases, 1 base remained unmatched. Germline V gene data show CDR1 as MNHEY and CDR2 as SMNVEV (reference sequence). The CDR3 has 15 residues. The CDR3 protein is CASSLSSGSTGELFF. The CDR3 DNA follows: TGTGCCAGCAGTTTATCTAGCGGGAGTACCGGGGAGCTGTTTTTT.

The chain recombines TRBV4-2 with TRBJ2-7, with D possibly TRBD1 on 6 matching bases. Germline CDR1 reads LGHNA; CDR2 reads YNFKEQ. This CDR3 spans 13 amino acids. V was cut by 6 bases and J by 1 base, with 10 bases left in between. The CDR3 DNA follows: TGTGCCAGCAGTCGGACAGAGTCCTACGAGCAGTACTTC. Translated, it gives CASSRTESYEQYF.

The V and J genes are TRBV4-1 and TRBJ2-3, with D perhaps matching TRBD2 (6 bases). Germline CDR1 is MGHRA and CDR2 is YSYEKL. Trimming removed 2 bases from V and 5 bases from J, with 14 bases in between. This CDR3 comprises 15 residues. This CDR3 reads CASSQLWDSEDTQYF. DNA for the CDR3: TGCGCCAGCAGCCAATTGTGGGACTCAGAAGATACGCAGTATTTT.

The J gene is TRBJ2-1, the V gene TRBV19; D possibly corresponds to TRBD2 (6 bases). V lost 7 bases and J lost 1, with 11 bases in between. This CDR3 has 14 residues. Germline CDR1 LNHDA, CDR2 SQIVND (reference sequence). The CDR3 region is CASNRETSYNEQFF. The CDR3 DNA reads TGTGCCAGTAACCGGGAGACGTCCTACAATGAGCAGTTCTTC.